This T cell receptor (beta chain) was sequenced in a study of cytomegalovirus exposure and HLA in healthy donors (dated by TCRdb to about 2017). In terms of the full investigation: An earlier analysis of several hundred of the donors reported 276 Gb of sequence data and approximately 110 million unique TCR beta sequences from 150 million to 200 million T cells. About 280 gigabases of sequencing data and 70 million to 100 million unique TCR sequences made up an early release that covered over 550 HLA-typed donors. Of the 398 genotyped donors, approximately 82% fell in the genetic ancestry cluster associated with self-reported Caucasian donors. The aim of the study was to test whether cataloging public T cell receptors could identify signatures of past pathogen exposure. The T cell repertoires of around 670 subjects were profiled by immunosequencing and related to cytomegalovirus serostatus. A separate validation cohort of more than 100 different subjects was used in addition to the roughly 720-subject first cohort. To predict cytomegalovirus infection status, the study combined high-throughput TCR immunosequencing, statistical association of individual TCRs with disease status, and machine learning. In a later analysis, previously published TCR beta repertoires from 666 donors were re-analyzed and high-resolution HLA genotyping was added so that TCR occurrence patterns could be studied. In the later analysis, no new phenotypic data were used to find candidate immune exposures; instead, reliance was placed on TCR beta sequences and their occurrence across donors. In an earlier analysis of 550 to 700 of the donors, high-throughput TCR beta sequencing was used to judge whether each TCR beta V gene segment behaved as functional or pseudogenic. Alongside the repertoire data, information on donor age, sex, ethnicity and CMV serostatus was compiled. A later genetic analysis took genome-wide SNP genotypes for about three fifths of the roughly 670 donors and used that subset as a discovery cohort. Every discovery cohort repertoire had been produced on one sequencing platform. HLA typing included class I and class II loci at four-digit resolution. The number of donors typed differed by locus, with 629-630 for A, B, C, DRB1 and DQB1, around 500 for DQA1, 600 to 610 for DPA1, and 472 for DPB1. Because of strong linkage in the cohort, roughly five DR-DQ haplotypes were treated as single units for association and clustering. On average, around 240,000 unique TCR beta nucleotide sequences were sequenced per donor among a few hundred genotyped donors of the cohort, with roughly 19% of those sequences being non-productive. The study at large found these results: Several of the top co-occurrence clusters appeared to be linked to parvovirus B19, influenza, CMV and Epstein-Barr virus, according to a later analysis. The 87-base-pair reads could not distinguish some IMGT-functional V segments, including TRBV6-2 and TRBV6-3, so those segments were excluded. In an earlier analysis of approximately 600 of the donors, most TCR beta V segments were observed in productive rearrangements about 87% or about 30% of the time, broadly matching IMGT annotations. Over 15 rarely observed V segments, including chromosome 9 orphons, were excluded from the earlier analysis of approximately 500 of the donors because counts were too low. This cohort had only TCR beta chains sequenced, and the lack of alpha or paired-chain data limited which features could be detected. Cytomegalovirus status was reported to be diagnosed by the classifier with high specificity and sensitivity in both the original and validation cohorts. The authors suggested that the approach could potentially be generalized to other disease states and immunological phenotypes. In a later genetic analysis, a missense DCLRE1C variant was associated with V-gene and J-gene trimming of TCR beta chains, and the association was replicated in an independent cohort. The study gave a list of about 170 TCR beta chains associated with cytomegalovirus. Assigning TCR associations to individual alleles was difficult when HLA alleles, especially DR and DQ, strongly co-occurred. A group of highly shared sequence variants was considered likely to be a technical artifact of the sequencing pipeline. A few of the identified cytomegalovirus-associated TCR beta chains were confirmed in vitro to be specific for cytomegalovirus antigens. Compared with the roughly 600-donor mean, donors in an Asian-associated ancestry cluster had fewer N-insertions in productive TCRs, according to a later genetic analysis. The only immune exposure information available for the cohort was CMV serostatus. Most TCR sequences were observed very rarely across donors, whereas some public TCRs were present in many individuals. A further reported finding was that TCR beta sequences accurately predicted the HLA-A and HLA-B alleles for most subjects in the first cohort. Compared with equally common non-associated chains, HLA-associated TCR beta chains in a later analysis were more clonally expanded and had lower generation probabilities. A later analysis associated 16,951 TCR beta sequences with specific HLA alleles at a false discovery rate of 0.05. According to a later analysis, TCR association rates differed among HLA loci, with DRB1 alleles showing the most associated TCRs and HLA-C alleles showing the fewest. In a later analysis, most CMV-associated TCR beta chains were found to appear HLA-restricted, with HLA associations seemingly driven largely by CMV exposure. Presence/absence analyses assumed roughly uniform sequencing depth across donors, an assumption that may not hold. Correlated functional status among segregating V segments might reflect linkage disequilibrium, but an unknown experimental factor could not be ruled out. Because HLA typing was missing for some donors at each locus, association tests included only the typed subset.

The method was the immunoSEQ multiplex PCR assay. The multiplex PCR relied on a mix of 60 forward primers for TCR Vbeta segments and 13 reverse primers for TCR Jbeta segments. The CDR3 region of rearranged TCR beta genes was amplified from genomic DNA with a multiplex PCR assay. The Illumina HiSeq System was used to sequence the amplified TCR beta libraries as 87-base-pair reads. The published analysis was carried out like this. A later analysis tallied 80 million to 95 million unique TCR beta chains across the 650 to 750 repertoires, and 10 million to 11 million of those chains were shared by two or more donors. Raw reads were error-corrected and collapsed into unique sequences with a nearest-neighbor algorithm that merged closely related sequences to remove PCR and sequencing errors. Alignment of CDR3 sequences to IMGT reference sequences was used to assign V, D and J gene segments. For a sequence to be retained, a match of at least six nucleotides was required to both a V gene segment and a J gene segment. Rearrangements were called productive when the CDR3 lacked stop codons and stayed in frame with V and J; all others were non-productive. CDR3 was defined by IMGT convention, running from the second conserved V-encoded cysteine to the conserved J-encoded phenylalanine. In an earlier analysis of some 550 of the donors, sequences lacking an unambiguous match to a single V gene segment were excluded. An earlier analysis of 550 to 650 of the donors classified V segments as functional when productive rearrangements were above 56.7% and as segregating when the standard deviation between donors was above 5%. A statistical classification framework was built for diagnosing cytomegalovirus status from the catalog of TCR beta chain sequences. A later analysis assigned V and J genes by comparing TCR nucleotide sequences with IMGT/GENE-DB human TR gene sequences. The TCRdist pipeline was used in a later analysis to assign CDR3 sequences and most-parsimonious VDJ recombination scenarios. In a later analysis, each TCR beta chain was defined by its CDR3 amino acid sequence together with its V-gene family, and reads without a unique V-gene family were excluded. To address suspected cross-contamination and a sequencing artifact, a later analysis removed roughly 580 highly shared, low-generation-probability nucleotide sequences. In a later analysis, a clonal expansion index was calculated for each public chain from normalized within-repertoire ranks of inferred template counts. In a later analysis, generation probabilities were computed using a VDJ recombination model fitted to out-of-frame rearrangements, and the results were checked against IGoR. In a later analysis, hypergeometric tests were used to score TCR-TCR, TCR-HLA and TCR-CMV co-occurrence, with a repertoire-size bias correction applied to TCR pairs. False discovery rates were estimated in a later analysis by permuting HLA or CMV assignments 20 times. In a later analysis, co-occurring TCRs were grouped with DBSCAN, and TCRdist sequence similarity was added when clustering was performed within HLA-allele-positive subsets. Repertoires with fewer than 30,000 or more than 120,000 public chains, plus five repertoires with anomalous nucleotide sharing, were excluded from co-occurrence clustering. TCRdb obtained this table from immuneACCESS and retained in-frame rearrangements with V and J assigned. These tables miss some clones; where compared with another copy, unresolved V genes account for less than half of the shortfall, and the remainder is unexplained. For V, J and clone size, that table is used; D and trimming come from the DNA. The sample contains 120,000 or so clones, about 80% of them found a single time. The ten largest account for roughly 3.5% of the sample.

A note on this clone: Its recognized antigen is unknown. No much larger clone exists at a distance of one base, and base qualities are not known.

The cohort comprised some 700 healthy bone marrow donors. At the time of sampling, all cohort members were nominally healthy, though unrecorded immune exposures were likely present. The donor was CMV seropositive and belonged to the group of some 290 seropositive cohort members. Each donor provided a peripheral blood sample, and peripheral blood mononuclear cells were used for TCR beta sequencing. The Qiagen DNeasy Blood Extraction Kit was used to extract genomic DNA from the blood cell samples. Cut back by 1 base and 4 bases, the V and J ends lie 7 bases apart. Taken from cysteine to phenylalanine, the CDR3 has 13 residues. CDR3 DNA only is kept here, 39 bases in frame from base 1. CDR1 and CDR2 were assigned from the germline V gene as SGHAT and FQNNGV.

The chain employs TRBV11-2 and TRBJ1-2, with the D gene not clear enough to name. The sequence was obtained from a woman in her forties in good health and CMV-seropositive. Input material: PBMCs. The CDR3 is CASSLGISYGYTF. The DNA is as follows: TGTGCCAGCAGCTTAGGAATCAGCTATGGCTACACCTTC.